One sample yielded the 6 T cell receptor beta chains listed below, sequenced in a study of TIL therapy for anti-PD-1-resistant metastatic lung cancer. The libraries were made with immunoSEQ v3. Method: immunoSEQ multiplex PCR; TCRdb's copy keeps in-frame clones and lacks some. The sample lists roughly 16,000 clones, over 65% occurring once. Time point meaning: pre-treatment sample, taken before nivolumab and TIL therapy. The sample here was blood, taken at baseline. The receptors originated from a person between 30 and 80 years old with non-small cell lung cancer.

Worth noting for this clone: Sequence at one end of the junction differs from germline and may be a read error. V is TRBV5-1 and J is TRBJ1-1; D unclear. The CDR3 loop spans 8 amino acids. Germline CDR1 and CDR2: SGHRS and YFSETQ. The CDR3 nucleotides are TGCGCCAGCAGCTCTCAGAGATTT. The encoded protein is CASSSQRF.

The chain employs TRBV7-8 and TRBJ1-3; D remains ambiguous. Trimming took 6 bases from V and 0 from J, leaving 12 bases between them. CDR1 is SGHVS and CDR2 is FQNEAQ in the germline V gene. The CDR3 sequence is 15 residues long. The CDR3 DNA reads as TGTGCCAGCAGGGAGACGGAGGTCTCTGGAAACACCATATATTTT. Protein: CASRETEVSGNTIYF. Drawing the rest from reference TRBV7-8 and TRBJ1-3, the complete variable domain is GAGVSQSPRYKVAKRGQDVALRCDPISGHVSLFWYQQALGQGPEFLTYFQNEAQLDKSGLPSDRFFAERPEGSVSTLKIQRTQQEDSAVYLCASRETEVSGNTIYFGEGSWLTVV.

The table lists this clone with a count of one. CDR3 residues: CASSILAVQETQYF. The DNA for the CDR3 is TGTGCCAGCAGTATACTAGCGGTCCAAGAGACCCAGTACTTC. This chain connects TRBV6-6 to TRBJ2-5; TRBD2 agrees at 8 bases. J lost 1 base, V lost 5 bases, and 3 bases had no gene match. The CDR3 spans 14 residues. The V gene's germline CDR1 is MNHNY and CDR2 SVGAGI (reference sequence).

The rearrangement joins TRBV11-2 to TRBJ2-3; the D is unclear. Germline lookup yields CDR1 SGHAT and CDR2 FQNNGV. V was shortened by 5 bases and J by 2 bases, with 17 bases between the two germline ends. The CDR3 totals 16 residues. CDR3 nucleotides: TGTGCCAGCAGCCAAAGGTTACCCAGTAACACAGATACGCAGTATTTT. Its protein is CASSQRLPSNTDTQYF.

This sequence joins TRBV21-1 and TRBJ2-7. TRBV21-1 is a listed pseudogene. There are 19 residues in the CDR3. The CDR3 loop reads CASDVQAQDSGQENTEQYF. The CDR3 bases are TGTGCCAGCGACGTACAGGCTCAGGACTCCGGCCAGGAAAATACCGAGCAGTACTTC.

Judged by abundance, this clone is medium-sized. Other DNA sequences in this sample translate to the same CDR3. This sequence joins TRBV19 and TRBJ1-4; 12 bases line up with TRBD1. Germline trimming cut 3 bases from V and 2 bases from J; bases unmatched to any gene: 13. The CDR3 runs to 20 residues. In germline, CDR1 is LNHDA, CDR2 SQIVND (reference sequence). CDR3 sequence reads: CASSISRDRGRDATNEKLFF. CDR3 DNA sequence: TGTGCCAGTAGTATTTCAAGGGACAGGGGGCGCGACGCGACTAATGAAAAACTGTTTTTT.